The entry that follows covers one T cell receptor (beta chain) sequence. Its antigen is undetermined. The CDR3 has 15 amino acids. Per the germline V gene, CDR1 is SGHRS and CDR2 is YFSETQ. V lost 6 bases and J lost 10, with 23 bases in between. Not a single patient had been given any form of treatment at any point before undergoing thyroid surgery. The sample comes from a study of metastatic and nonmetastatic thyroid tumors. On the study more broadly: Comparative analysis of repertoires was undertaken across blood and tumor or nodule tissue obtained from malignant and benign thyroid patients. General observations from the study: It was reported that TCR beta diversity was significantly higher in malignant thyroid tumors than benign nodules, in blood and tumor.

TCRdb re-processed the PCR reads through MiXCR. The sample comprises about 15,000 clones, roughly a quarter of which are singletons, and approximately 8% rests with the top ten. The source material was tumor tissue. This chain joins TRBV5-1 and TRBJ2-1, with D possibly being TRBD2 (6 bases). The TCR was taken from a female donor with papillary thyroid cancer or a benign thyroid nodule (not recorded which). Some clones in this sample may be carry-over from other donors' samples. The CDR3 DNA reads TGCGCCAGCACCCCTTCGGGTTGGAGGGTTGAAGAGCAGTTCTTC. Amino acids: CASTPSGWRVEEQFF.